This TCR beta chain comes out of a study of CD8 T cells in Susac syndrome. It was with random hexamers that 0.5 to 1 ug RNA was reverse transcribed. TCRdb re-analysed the immunoSEQ multiplex PCR reads in MiXCR, keeping a single row per CDR3 protein. The profile covers 200,000 to 250,000 distinct CDR3 sequences, with 80% to 95% appearing a single time and approximately 0.07% taken by the ten largest. The multiple sclerosis controls, all treatment-naive patients, had relapsing-remitting disease that was stable or active. Negative isolation was used for CD8+ and CD4+ T cells and FACS enrichment for TEMRA cells. This CDR3 is 14 amino acids long. The germline V gene has CDR1 SQVTM and CDR2 ANQGSEA. V was cut by 2 bases and J by 3 bases, with 11 bases left in between.

The TCR sequence derives from a human donor with multiple sclerosis. The sequencing input was CD4+ T cells from PBMCs. The rearrangement links TRBV29-1 to TRBJ2-1; maybe TRBD2 (6 bases). CDR3 coding DNA: TGCAGCGTTGAACGGTGGGGGGTCTACAATGAGCAGTTCTTC. Residues: CSVERWGVYNEQFF.